One and the same sample provided the 31 T cell receptor beta chains below, sequenced in a study of shared clonotypes between healthy human individuals. Profiled with immunoSEQ multiplex PCR; TCRdb holds only in-frame clones, not every one. The sample has approximately 500,000 clones; 70% to 80% are singletons. The sequenced material came from PBMCs. All receptors derive from a woman aged 40 to 49 in good health. Some clones in this sample may be carry-over from other donors' samples.

Ten or more counts support this clone. This chain uses TRBV6-1 with TRBJ2-2; unclear D gene. This CDR3 has 15 residues. Looked up from germline, CDR1 is MNHNS and CDR2 is SASEGT. Between the trimmed V and J ends, which lost 0 bases and 2 bases, there was a span of 7 bases. The CDR3 coding sequence is TGTGCCAGCAGTGAAGCGGGAACCAACACCGGGGAGCTGTTTTTT. Its translation is CASSEAGTNTGELFF.

The V gene is TRBV18, the J gene TRBJ1-1, with D perhaps matching TRBD1 (6 bases). Germline lookup yields CDR1 KGHSH and CDR2 LQKENI. Trimming cost V 3 bases and J 3 bases, with 11 bases left between them. CDR3 length: 14 amino acids. The CDR3 spells CASSPSTGDTEAFF. For the CDR3, the DNA is TGTGCCAGCTCACCGTCGACAGGTGACACTGAAGCTTTCTTT.

This chain links TRBV5-1 with TRBJ2-7; D might be TRBD2 (6 bases). V was trimmed by 2 bases and J by 0 bases, leaving 15 bases between them. Germline V lookup: CDR1 SGHRS, CDR2 YFSETQ. This CDR3 contains 16 residues. This chain's CDR3 is CASSFGGSTSSYEQYF. The CDR3 nucleotides read TGCGCCAGCAGCTTTGGGGGGTCCACAAGCTCCTACGAGCAGTACTTC.

The rearrangement joins TRBV6-1 to TRBJ2-2; D uncertain. The CDR3 totals 13 residues. Deletions cut 7 bases from V and 5 bases from J, with 11 bases between. Germline assignment: CDR1 MNHNS and CDR2 SASEGT. The CDR3 loop is CASTPDETGELFF. The CDR3 DNA sequence: TGTGCCAGCACCCCGGACGAAACCGGGGAGCTGTTTTTT.

This clone came up a few times. The chain carries TRBV6-5 and TRBJ1-1, with D tentatively TRBD1 (6 bases). Per germline, CDR1 MNHEY and CDR2 SVGAGI. The CDR3 spans 14 residues. V dropped 2 bases and J dropped 7 bases, with 14 bases sitting between them. The CDR3 DNA is TGTGCCAGCAGTTACCGTTCGGGACACCTTGAAGCTTTCTTT. Translating gives CASSYRSGHLEAFF.

The chain combines TRBV7-8 with TRBJ1-1; tentative D call: TRBD1 (6 bases). The CDR3 extends over 15 amino acids. Germline V CDR1 and CDR2: SGHVS, FQNEAQ. The V gene lost 1 base and the J gene lost 6 bases, with 15 bases spanning the gap. CDR3 residues: CASSLDVEGGPEAFF. DNA for the CDR3: TGTGCCAGCAGCTTAGACGTGGAGGGGGGGCCTGAAGCTTTCTTT. The full variable domain, rest sourced from reference TRBV7-8 and TRBJ1-1, is GAGVSQSPRYKVAKRGQDVALRCDPISGHVSLFWYQQALGQGPEFLTYFQNEAQLDKSGLPSDRFFAERPEGSVSTLKIQRTQQEDSAVYLCASSLDVEGGPEAFFGQGTRLTVV.

The chain has TRBV19 and TRBJ1-5; 7 positions match TRBD1. The CDR3 is 16 amino acids. Germline CDR1 and CDR2: LNHDA and SQIVND (reference sequence). With V trimmed by 1 base and J by 3 bases, 6 bases remained unmatched. In nucleotides, the CDR3 is TGTGCCAGTAGTATAGTTCACAGGGGCTACAATCAGCCCCAGCATTTT. As protein: CASSIVHRGYNQPQHF.

The chain has TRBV9 and TRBJ2-6; D gene uncertain. Germline-derived CDR1 and CDR2 are SGDLS and YYNGEE. V was cut by 2 bases and J by 0 bases, with 3 bases left in between. CDR3 length: 14 residues. The DNA of the CDR3 is TGTGCCAGCAGCGTTATCTCTGGGGCCAACGTCCTGACTTTC. Amino acids: CASSVISGANVLTF.

This rearrangement joins TRBV5-6 to TRBJ2-7, with 10 bases aligning to TRBD2. The length of the CDR3 is 15 residues. The V gene end was trimmed by 1 base and the J gene end by 5 bases; junction bases not matched to a gene: 6. Germline-derived CDR1 and CDR2 are SGHDT and YYEEEE. CDR3 coding DNA: TGTGCCAGCAGCTTGCTAGCGGGGGCTCGAGACGAGCAGTACTTC. Translation gives CASSLLAGARDEQYF.

The sample holds a few counts of this clone. V is TRBV30 and J is TRBJ2-7; either TRBD1 or TRBD2 may fit D (5 bases each). There are 14 residues in the CDR3. Trimming shortened V by 4 bases and J by 2 bases, and 15 bases separated the two germline ends. CDR1 is GTSNPN and CDR2 is SVGIG in the germline V gene (reference sequence). CDR3: CAWKAPGPTYEQYF. CDR3 DNA: TGTGCCTGGAAAGCTCCGGGACCGACCTACGAGCAGTACTTC.

The chain employs TRBV4-1 and TRBJ2-1; 8 positions match TRBD2. The CDR3 totals 16 residues. Germline values: CDR1 MGHRA, CDR2 YSYEKL. V was clipped by 2 bases and J by 7 bases; unmatched bases: 10. CDR3 protein: CASSQSPGLVRNEQFF. The CDR3, as DNA: TGCGCCAGCAGCCAATCTCCGGGACTAGTAAGGAATGAGCAGTTCTTC.

The rearrangement links TRBV19 to TRBJ2-7; 11 bases align to TRBD2. This CDR3 has 16 residues. Germline CDR1 reads LNHDA; CDR2 reads SQIVND (reference sequence). The V and J ends lost 5 bases and 3 bases, in that order; junction bases with no gene match: 9. The CDR3 reads CASSLQLAGDIYEQYF. The DNA for the CDR3 is TGTGCCAGTAGTCTACAACTAGCGGGAGATATCTACGAGCAGTACTTC.

This clone was seen a handful of times. The rearrangement links TRBV18 to TRBJ1-2; perhaps TRBD1 as D (5 bases). V lost 2 bases and J lost 6, with 10 bases in between. The CDR3 consists of 13 residues. CDR1 KGHSH and CDR2 LQKENI come from the germline V gene. CDR3 protein: CASSPNDSHGYTF. The CDR3, as DNA: TGTGCCAGCTCACCAAACGACAGCCATGGCTACACCTTC.

In its sample, this clone was seen a few times. The chain couples TRBV30 to TRBJ2-3; TRBD2 aligns across 10 bases. The length of the CDR3 is 15 residues. The ends lost 1 base at V and 3 bases at J; junction bases unmatched: 4. The germline gives CDR1 GTSNPN, CDR2 SVGIG (reference sequence). CDR3 sequence reads: CAWSELAGLTDTQYF. The CDR3, as DNA: TGTGCCTGGAGTGAACTAGCGGGACTTACAGATACGCAGTATTTT.

The CDR3 loop is CASSATGTETYEQYF. CDR3 DNA sequence: TGCGCCAGCAGTGCCACCGGGACAGAGACCTACGAGCAGTACTTC. V and J are TRBV10-1 and TRBJ2-7, with TRBD1 identical over 7 bases. This CDR3 has 15 amino acids. V lost 4 bases and J lost 2; bases outside the gene matches: 8. Germline CDR1 and CDR2: WNHNN and SYGVQD (reference sequence).

The chain uses TRBV7-2 and TRBJ2-3, with unresolved D. Germline CDR1 is SGHTA and CDR2 is FQGNSA. CDR3 size: 15 residues. Trimming removed 1 base at V and 3 bases at J, with 11 bases between. CDR3 bases: TGTGCCAGCAGCTTAGGGCAGCCGGGTACAGATACGCAGTATTTT. It specifies CASSLGQPGTDTQYF.

This chain uses TRBV7-2 with TRBJ2-1; 7 nucleotides align to TRBD2. The CDR3 runs 15 residues. CDR1 and CDR2 (germline): SGHTA, FQGNSA. V shed 3 bases, J shed 7 bases, and the junction held 9 bases outside the gene matches. The CDR3 spells CASSFRRESPNEQFF. The CDR3, as DNA: TGTGCCAGCAGCTTCCGGCGGGAGAGTCCGAATGAGCAGTTCTTC. Complete variable domain (other parts from reference TRBV7-2 and TRBJ2-1): GAGVSQSPSNKVTEKGKDVELRCDPISGHTALYWYRQSLGQGLEFLIYFQGNSAPDKSGLPSDRFSAERTGGSVSTLTIQRTQQEDSAVYLCASSFRRESPNEQFFGPGTRLTVL.

The chain carries TRBV28 and TRBJ1-2; D not certain. The CDR3 is 14 amino acids. CDR1 and CDR2 (germline): MDHEN, SYDVKM. Trimming left V 6 bases short and J 1 base short, with 12 bases between. The CDR3 sequence: CASRPASLNYGYTF. DNA of the CDR3: TGTGCCAGCAGACCAGCAAGTCTTAACTATGGCTACACCTTC.

By its share, this clone is medium-sized (0.01 to 0.1%). The sample contains more than one DNA sequence encoding this CDR3. V usage is TRBV7-2 and J usage is TRBJ1-2, with 7 nucleotides matching TRBD1. The CDR3 spans 13 residues. Germline CDR1 reads SGHTA; CDR2 reads FQGNSA. V trimming: 7 bases; J trimming: 7 bases; junction bases outside the gene matches: 9. CDR3 sequence (DNA): TGTGCCAGCAACCGACAGGGAGAGGGTGGCTACACCTTC. This codes for CASNRQGEGGYTF.

The chain joins TRBV4-3 to TRBJ2-3; D not resolved. The length of the CDR3 is 14 residues. Between the trimmed V and J ends, which lost 1 base and 4 bases, there was a span of 9 bases. CDR1 is LGHNA, CDR2 YSLEER, per germline. The CDR3 nucleotides read TGCGCCAGCAGCCAAGGGGGTTGGCCAGATACGCAGTATTTT. Encoded protein: CASSQGGWPDTQYF.

The gene calls are TRBV9 and TRBJ2-5, with 11 bases matching TRBD2. V lost 4 bases, J lost 5 bases, and 7 bases stayed unmatched. Germline V gene lookup returns CDR1 SGDLS and CDR2 YYNGEE. The CDR3 has 15 residues. CDR3 nucleotide sequence: TGTGCCAGCAGCATTAGCGGGAGGGCCTCGGAGACCCAGTACTTC. Protein product: CASSISGRASETQYF.

The V gene is TRBV10-3, the J gene TRBJ1-4, with a weak D call TRBD1 (6 bases). V was cut by 10 bases and J by 3 bases, with 12 bases left in between. Germline V gives CDR1 ENHRY, CDR2 SYGVKD. The CDR3 has 13 amino acids. The chain's CDR3 is CATSGQSNEKLFF. DNA for the CDR3: TGTGCCACCTCGGGACAATCTAATGAAAAACTGTTTTTT.

V usage is TRBV18 and J usage is TRBJ2-1; the D gene is possibly TRBD2 (6 bases). The germline gives CDR1 KGHSH, CDR2 LQKENI. The CDR3 covers 14 residues. The V and J ends lost 3 bases and 5 bases respectively, with 11 bases between them. CDR3 residues: CASSPWGLDNEQFF. The CDR3 DNA follows: TGTGCCAGCTCACCGTGGGGACTTGACAATGAGCAGTTCTTC.

CDR3 amino acids: CASMLAGEVEQYF. The CDR3 coding sequence is TGTGCCAGCATGCTAGCGGGAGAGGTCGAGCAGTACTTC. This chain links TRBV5-4 with TRBJ2-5; 10 bases line up with TRBD2. With the DNA end fitting TRBJ2-7 better, the J assignment may be wrong. This CDR3 comprises 13 residues. Germline V CDR1 and CDR2: SGHNT, YYREEE (reference sequence).

The gene calls are TRBV9 and TRBJ1-2, with D hard to call. The CDR3 loop spans 14 amino acids. The germline gives CDR1 SGDLS, CDR2 YYNGEE. With 4 bases removed from V and 4 bases from J, the gap between germline ends came to 14 bases. The CDR3 coding sequence is TGTGCCAGCAGCCCCCCAGGCGACGGCTATGGCTACACCTTC. Its translation is CASSPPGDGYGYTF.

The chain has TRBV30 and TRBJ2-5; maybe TRBD1 (5 bases). The tail of the sequence fits TRBJ2-7 better, so the J call may be wrong. Germline values: CDR1 GTSNPN, CDR2 SVGIG (reference sequence). The CDR3 extends over 14 amino acids. CDR3 residues: CAWNRSPLFYEQYF. CDR3 nucleotide sequence: TGTGCCTGGAACAGGAGCCCCCTTTTCTACGAGCAGTACTTC.

The rearrangement joins TRBV5-6 to TRBJ2-2; TRBD2 agrees at 11 bases. J was trimmed by 1 base and V by 0 bases; bases with no gene match: 2. The germline V gene encodes CDR1 SGHDT and CDR2 YYEEEE. The CDR3 has 17 amino acids. In DNA, the CDR3 is TGTGCCAGCAGCTTGGTGCTAGCGGGGGGGAACACCGGGGAGCTGTTTTTT. Translation gives CASSLVLAGGNTGELFF.

The V call is TRBV27, the J call TRBJ1-5; 7 bases line up with TRBD1. V lost 6 bases and J lost 6; bases outside the gene matches: 8. Germline lookup yields CDR1 MNHEY and CDR2 SMNVEV (reference sequence). The CDR3 covers 14 residues. The CDR3: CASSPDREGQPQHF. The CDR3 region has the DNA TGTGCCAGCAGCCCCGACAGGGAAGGTCAGCCCCAGCATTTT.

The rearrangement joins TRBV5-1 to TRBJ2-1; 12 bases align to TRBD2. With 1 base clipped from V and 8 bases from J, the junction kept 7 bases outside the gene matches. Per germline, CDR1 SGHRS and CDR2 YFSETQ. The CDR3 runs to 16 residues. CDR3 in DNA: TGCGCCAGCAGCTTGCAGACTAGCGGGAGCTTGTATGAGCAGTTCTTC. The encoded protein is CASSLQTSGSLYEQFF.

The chain carries TRBV11-3 and TRBJ2-7; TRBD1 matches 7 bases. After removal of 3 bases from V and 6 bases from J, the junction contained 8 bases not matched to a gene. The CDR3 is made up of 14 amino acids. Germline assignment: CDR1 SGHNT and CDR2 YENEEA. For the CDR3, the DNA is TGTGCCAGCAGCTTGGGGGACAGATCCGGCGAGCAGTACTTC. As protein: CASSLGDRSGEQYF.

The rearrangement joins TRBV27 to TRBJ2-7, with a weak D call TRBD2 (6 bases). In germline, CDR1 is MNHEY, CDR2 SMNVEV (reference sequence). The CDR3 runs 15 residues. The V end lost 0 bases, the J end lost 2 bases, and 11 bases lay between the germline ends. DNA for the CDR3: TGTGCCAGCAGTTTATCCCGGGACTCTGCCTACGAGCAGTACTTC. Protein: CASSLSRDSAYEQYF.